Listed here is a single T cell receptor (beta chain). The antigen is unknown. These data are taken from a study of shared clonotypes between healthy human individuals. Study background: CD8 memory received one plate per donor, CD8 naive two, CD4 memory three and CD4 naive three.

Sorted-subset replicate PCRs used 200 to 250 ng DNA, around 27,000 T cell genomes. Measured with immunoSEQ multiplex PCR; TCRdb has only the in-frame clones, and not every one. The sample records roughly 1,100,000 clones, about 75% being singletons. Findings and limits, study-wide: Sampling was confined to blood; repertoires within tissues likely differ. The genetic and exposure-history diversity represented was limited by few donors.

The CDR3 runs to 14 residues. In germline, CDR1 is MNHEY, CDR2 SVGAGI. Trimming removed 5 bases from V and 8 bases from J, with 15 bases in between. Material: memory CD4+ T cells sorted from blood. Indicated subset: CD45RA-negative fraction. This sequence was found in a man aged 18 to 29 in good health. This chain joins TRBV6-5 and TRBJ1-4, with unresolved D. The CDR3 DNA reads TGTGCCAGCAGTGCCGGGAGAGGGCAGGAAAAACTGTTTTTT. Translated, it gives CASSAGRGQEKLFF.